Following are 30 T cell receptor beta chains from one sample sequenced in a study of response to subunit inactivated influenza vaccine. Each CDR3 protein gets one entry after TCRdb re-called the RT-PCR reads with MiXCR. The table has 650,000 or so distinct CDR3 sequences, 11% to 15% seen once; the top ten hold 7.6%. Sequenced here: PBMCs from blood, sampled about 14 days before vaccination. Receptors originate from a man aged 45-65 years who received an inactivated influenza vaccine.

The J gene is TRBJ2-7, the V gene TRBV6-6; no definite D call. The V gene's germline CDR1 is MNHNY and CDR2 SVGAGI (reference sequence). This CDR3 contains 13 residues. Trimming took 2 bases from V and 3 from J, leaving 8 bases between them. CDR3 loop: CASSYMAYYEQYF. CDR3 coding DNA: TGTGCCAGCAGTTACATGGCTTACTACGAGCAGTACTTC.

As concerns this clonotype: One junction end does not reproduce the germline sequence, and a read error may be involved. The rearrangement joins TRBV5-6 to TRBJ2-2, with D maybe TRBD2 (5 bases). Per the germline V gene, CDR1 is SGHDT and CDR2 is YYEEEE. This CDR3 has 13 residues. CDR3 loop: CASSFGATGELIF. The CDR3 DNA follows: TGTGCCAGCAGCTTCGGCGCCACCGGGGAGCTGATTTTT.

This clonotype was counted between two and nine times. The gene calls are TRBV28 and TRBJ2-7, with D possibly being TRBD1 or TRBD2 (5 bases each). The germline gives CDR1 MDHEN, CDR2 SYDVKM. The CDR3 contains 14 residues. Trimming cost V 4 bases and J 7 bases, with 17 bases left between them. The chain's CDR3 is CASSSGTPNGEQYF. The CDR3 region has the DNA TGTGCCAGCAGTTCCGGGACCCCTAATGGGGAGCAGTACTTC.

This clonotype was counted ten times or more. V is TRBV5-6 and J is TRBJ2-3; no clear D. V lost 1 base and J lost 2, with 8 bases in between. The CDR3 extends over 14 amino acids. Looked up from germline, CDR1 is SGHDT and CDR2 is YYEEEE. This chain's CDR3 is CASSLIWDTDTQYF. In DNA, the CDR3 is TGTGCCAGCAGCTTGATATGGGACACAGATACGCAGTATTTT.

This clonotype was seen ten or more times. The chain carries TRBV20-1 and TRBJ1-2; possibly TRBD1 for D (6 bases). The germline V gene encodes CDR1 DFQATT and CDR2 SNEGSKA (reference sequence). Trimming removed 3 bases at V and 5 bases at J, with 10 bases between. The length of the CDR3 is 12 residues. The CDR3 DNA reads as TGCAGTGCTAGTGTCCAGGGGTATGGCTACACCTTC. This translates into CSASVQGYGYTF.

A few counts support this clonotype. The V call is TRBV5-1, the J call TRBJ2-3, with D possibly being TRBD1 or TRBD2 (5 bases each). V was shortened by 2 bases and J by 2 bases, with 12 bases between the two germline ends. Germline assignment: CDR1 SGHRS and CDR2 YFSETQ. The CDR3 runs 15 residues. CDR3 DNA sequence: TGCGCCAGCAGCTTTCGGGGCGGCATCACAGATACGCAGTATTTT. Its protein is CASSFRGGITDTQYF.

This clonotype was seen a few times. The V gene is TRBV20-1, the J gene TRBJ2-1; D perhaps matches TRBD1 (6 bases). Germline CDR1 and CDR2: DFQATT and SNEGSKA (reference sequence). The CDR3 contains 16 residues. V lost 7 bases to trimming and J lost 0 bases, with 19 bases between them. CDR3 sequence (DNA): TGCAGTGTGAAACCAGGGGATTACAACTCCTACAATGAGCAGTTCTTC. Translation: CSVKPGDYNSYNEQFF.

The chain employs TRBV5-1 and TRBJ2-1; D uncertain. V was pared by 0 bases and J by 5 bases, with 3 bases between. Germline V lookup: CDR1 SGHRS, CDR2 YFSETQ. The CDR3 spans 12 residues. The CDR3 DNA reads TGCGCCAGCAGCTTGGCAAACAATGAGCAGTTCTTC. Its translation: CASSLANNEQFF.

This clonotype turned up a few times. This CDR3 reads CSATGQNQPQHF. Here the CDR3 DNA reads TGCAGTGCTACCGGACAGAATCAGCCCCAGCATTTT. The genes are TRBV20-1 and TRBJ1-5; possibly TRBD1 for D (6 bases). The CDR3 has 12 amino acids. Per germline, CDR1 DFQATT and CDR2 SNEGSKA (reference sequence). The V end was cut by 4 bases, the J end by 4 bases, with 8 bases between.

This rearrangement joins TRBV5-1 to TRBJ2-7, with a possible D match to TRBD1 (6 bases). The CDR3 contains 16 residues. Germline V gene lookup returns CDR1 SGHRS and CDR2 YFSETQ. Trimming took off 5 bases at V and 5 bases at J, with 23 bases between the two ends. CDR3 nucleotides: TGCGCCAGCAGGGTTTTGTCAGGGACAAAGGGGAACGAGCAGTACTTC. Amino acid sequence: CASRVLSGTKGNEQYF. The whole variable domain, remainder taken from reference TRBV5-1 and TRBJ2-7, is KAGVTQTPRYLIKTRGQQVTLSCSPISGHRSVSWYQQTPGQGLQFLFEYFSETQRNKGNFPGRFSGRQFSNSRSEMNVSTLELGDSALYLCASRVLSGTKGNEQYFGPGTRLTVT.

This clonotype was seen repeatedly, ten times or more. V and J are TRBV5-1 and TRBJ1-1; D possibly corresponds to TRBD1 (5 bases). V shed 4 bases and J shed 1 base, with 11 bases lying between them. The CDR3 is 14 amino acids. Germline CDR1 and CDR2: SGHRS and YFSETQ. CDR3 nucleotide sequence: TGCGCCAGCAGCCTATCAGGGTGGAACACTGAAGCTTTCTTT. Protein: CASSLSGWNTEAFF.

This clonotype was detected ten times or more. The CDR3 protein is CATSSGDSGIRDTQYF. CDR3 sequence (DNA): TGTGCCACCAGCAGTGGAGATAGCGGTATTCGGGATACGCAGTATTTT. J is TRBJ2-3 and V is TRBV15; D perhaps matches TRBD2 (6 bases). The CDR3 covers 16 residues. Looked up from germline, CDR1 is LNHNV and CDR2 is YYDKDF (reference sequence). Trimming stripped 3 bases from V and 6 bases from J, with 19 bases between.

This chain's CDR3 is CASSYDPGATYGYTF. Written as DNA, the CDR3 is TGTGCCAGCAGTTACGATCCGGGGGCGACCTATGGCTACACCTTC. This chain joins TRBV6-5 and TRBJ1-2; D might be TRBD1 (6 bases). The CDR3 contains 15 residues. In germline, CDR1 is MNHEY, CDR2 SVGAGI. Trimming left V 2 bases short and J 4 bases short, with 14 bases between.

This clonotype was counted only a few times. The chain joins TRBV28 to TRBJ2-7, with 8 bases lining up with TRBD1. The CDR3 covers 16 residues. The ends lost 5 bases at V and 6 bases at J; junction bases unmatched: 15. The germline CDR1 and CDR2 sequences are MDHEN and SYDVKM. The CDR3 reads CASSALRTGMAFEQYF. The CDR3 DNA follows: TGTGCCAGCAGTGCCTTACGGACAGGGATGGCCTTCGAGCAGTACTTC.

This clonotype was found a few times. The rearrangement joins TRBV7-8 to TRBJ2-7; D might be TRBD1 (5 bases). In germline, CDR1 is SGHVS, CDR2 FQNEAQ. V lost 5 bases and J 6 bases, leaving 14 bases between the germline ends. The CDR3 consists of 13 residues. This chain's CDR3 is CASSTRQPPEQYF. CDR3 nucleotides: TGTGCCAGCAGCACCCGACAGCCCCCCGAGCAGTACTTC.

The chain recombines TRBV20-1 with TRBJ1-1; D not certain. CDR3 size: 13 residues. CDR1 and CDR2 (germline): DFQATT, SNEGSKA (reference sequence). V dropped 2 bases and J dropped 3 bases, with 10 bases sitting between them. Here the CDR3 DNA reads TGCAGTGCTAGAAAGGCATTTGACACTGAAGCTTTCTTT. Protein sequence: CSARKAFDTEAFF.

The genes are TRBV20-1 and TRBJ2-2; 11 bases line up with TRBD2. The germline V gene encodes CDR1 DFQATT and CDR2 SNEGSKA (reference sequence). V lost 5 bases to trimming and J lost 8 bases; unmatched junction nucleotides: 7. This CDR3 has 14 amino acids. CDR3 sequence: CSALAGGSEGELFF. The CDR3, as DNA: TGCAGTGCTCTAGCGGGAGGTTCCGAAGGGGAGCTGTTTTTT.

In regard to this clonotype: This may be a read error, as it is one base from a much larger clone. The chain has TRBV5-1 and TRBJ2-2; TRBD2 might be the D (5 bases). From germline, CDR1 is SGHRS and CDR2 YFSETQ. The CDR3 runs 15 residues. Trimming removed 7 bases at V and 4 bases at J, with 17 bases between. The CDR3 loop reads CASLTGVTTTGELFF. In DNA, the CDR3 is TGCGCCAGCCTTACCGGGGTCACAACCACCGGGGAGCTGTTTTTT. Filled out from reference TRBV5-1 and TRBJ2-2, the complete variable domain reads KAGVTQTPRYLIKTRGQQVTLSCSPISGHRSVSWYQQTPGQGLQFLFEYFSETQRNKGNFPGRFSGRQFSNSRSEMNVSTLELGDSALYLCASLTGVTTTGELFFGEGSRLTVL.

The rearrangement links TRBV12-3 or TRBV12-4 to TRBJ2-3; 9 nucleotides agree with TRBD2. The CDR3 runs to 16 residues. The trim removed 8 bases at V and 2 bases at J, leaving 11 bases unmatched. CDR3 DNA sequence: TGTGCCAGCGGTGATAGCGGGAGACGGGTCACAGATACGCAGTATTTT. Translation: CASGDSGRRVTDTQYF.

The gene calls are TRBV10-3 and TRBJ2-1; the match to TRBD2 covers 11 bases. The CDR3 has 15 residues. Germline lookup yields CDR1 ENHRY and CDR2 SYGVKD. The V gene end was trimmed by 2 bases and the J gene end by 10 bases; junction bases not matched to a gene: 7. The CDR3 region is CAISEASGGPGEQFF. The DNA for the CDR3 is TGTGCCATCAGTGAGGCTAGCGGGGGGCCGGGGGAGCAGTTCTTC.

The chain links TRBV10-3 to TRBJ1-3; 8 bases match TRBD1. V shed 5 bases, J shed 3 bases, and the junction held 15 bases outside the gene matches. Looked up from germline, CDR1 is ENHRY and CDR2 is SYGVKD. This CDR3 comprises 18 residues. Here the CDR3 DNA reads TGTGCCATCAGTTATGACGGGAGACAGGGGTCGTTTGGAAACACCATATATTTT. Translating gives CAISYDGRQGSFGNTIYF.

The V and J genes are TRBV6-2 or TRBV6-3 and TRBJ2-1; 9 positions match TRBD1. Trimming took 6 bases from V and 0 from J; bases not matched to a gene: 3. CDR1 and CDR2 (germline): MNHEY, SVGEGT. The length of the CDR3 is 15 residues. CDR3 bases: TGTGCCAGCAGAAGACAGGGGGTCTCCTACAATGAGCAGTTCTTC. It is translated as CASRRQGVSYNEQFF.

This clonotype appeared a few times. The chain combines TRBV4-3 with TRBJ2-7; TRBD2 might be the D (5 bases). The length of the CDR3 is 16 residues. The V gene's germline CDR1 is LGHNA and CDR2 YSLEER. Trimming removed 1 base from V and 4 bases from J, with 17 bases in between. CDR3 in amino acids: CASSQGPPAGTYEQYF. CDR3 DNA: TGCGCCAGCAGCCAAGGACCTCCCGCGGGTACGTACGAGCAGTACTTC.

This chain joins TRBV1 and TRBJ2-7; the tabulated D call, TRBD2, remains unverified against the DNA. TRBV1 is annotated as a pseudogene. The CDR3 has 17 amino acids. This chain's CDR3 is CTSGWGELAAYSYEQYF. The DNA for the CDR3 is TGCACCAGCGGATGGGGGGAATTAGCGGCTTACTCCTACGAGCAGTACTTC.

V usage is TRBV20-1 and J usage is TRBJ2-3; 7 nucleotides line up with TRBD2. CDR1 and CDR2 (germline): DFQATT, SNEGSKA (reference sequence). The CDR3 runs 14 residues. Losses at the gene ends were 3 bases for V and 5 bases for J; bases not matched to a gene: 8. This CDR3 is CSASGAGIRDTQYF. CDR3 DNA: TGCAGTGCTAGTGGAGCGGGAATTAGAGATACGCAGTATTTT.

This clonotype was counted at least ten times. The genes are TRBV5-1 and TRBJ2-5; 9 nucleotides match TRBD2. The CDR3 sequence is 15 residues long. CDR1 and CDR2 from the germline V gene are SGHRS and YFSETQ. V lost 3 bases, J lost 1 base, and 4 bases stayed unmatched. CDR3 sequence (DNA): TGCGCCAGCAGCTGGTTAGCGGGAGTCCAAGAGACCCAGTACTTC. Residues: CASSWLAGVQETQYF.

The chain recombines TRBV5-1 with TRBJ1-1; the match to TRBD1 covers 7 bases. The J segment lost 6 bases and the V segment lost 0 bases, leaving 5 bases of the junction unmatched. Looked up from germline, CDR1 is SGHRS and CDR2 is YFSETQ. The CDR3 is 14 residues long. DNA for the CDR3: TGCGCCAGCAGCTTGGTGGCAGGGGGTTCTGAAGCTTTCTTT. It encodes CASSLVAGGSEAFF. Using reference TRBV5-1 and TRBJ1-1 for the parts outside the CDR3, the full variable domain is KAGVTQTPRYLIKTRGQQVTLSCSPISGHRSVSWYQQTPGQGLQFLFEYFSETQRNKGNFPGRFSGRQFSNSRSEMNVSTLELGDSALYLCASSLVAGGSEAFFGQGTRLTVV.

V and J are TRBV7-2 and TRBJ2-7; 9 bases fit TRBD2. Trimming at V came to 1 base and at J to 3 bases, leaving 7 bases not matched to a gene. Germline-derived CDR1 and CDR2 are SGHTA and FQGNSA. The CDR3 totals 16 residues. CDR3 in DNA: TGTGCCAGCAGCTTAGGTGTTAGCGGGGGAATCTACGAGCAGTACTTC. This translates into CASSLGVSGGIYEQYF.

The DNA for the CDR3 is TGTGCCAGCAGCTTTTTACCCACCCCGCCAGATACGCAGTATTTT. Translating gives CASSFLPTPPDTQYF. This sequence joins TRBV7-3 and TRBJ2-3, with D unclear. The V gene lost 3 bases and the J gene lost 4 bases, with 14 bases spanning the gap. Germline V CDR1 and CDR2: SGHTA, FQGTGA. The length of the CDR3 is 15 residues.

The sample holds a few counts of this clonotype. The junction does not match germline at one end; this may be a read error. The chain uses TRBV6-2 or TRBV6-3 and TRBJ1-5; D not resolved. Germline V gene data show CDR1 as MNHEY and CDR2 as SVGEGT. The CDR3 has 13 residues. The CDR3 protein is CASRDGLNQTQHF. CDR3 in DNA: TGTGCCAGCAGGGACGGGTTAAATCAGACCCAGCATTTT.